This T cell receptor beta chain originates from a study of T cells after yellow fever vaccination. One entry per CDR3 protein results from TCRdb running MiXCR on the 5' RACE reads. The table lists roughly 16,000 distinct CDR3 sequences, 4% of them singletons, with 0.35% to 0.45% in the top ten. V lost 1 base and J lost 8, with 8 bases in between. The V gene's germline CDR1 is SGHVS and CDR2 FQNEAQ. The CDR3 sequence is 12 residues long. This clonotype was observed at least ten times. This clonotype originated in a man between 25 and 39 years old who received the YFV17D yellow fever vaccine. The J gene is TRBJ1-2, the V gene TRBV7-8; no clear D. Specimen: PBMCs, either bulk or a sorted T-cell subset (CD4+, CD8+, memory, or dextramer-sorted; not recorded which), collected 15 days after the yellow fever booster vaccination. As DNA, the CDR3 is TGTGCCAGCAGCTTAGTAGCCGGCGGCTACACCTTC. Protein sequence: CASSLVAGGYTF.